This is a list of T cell receptor beta chains from one sample in a study of T cell clonotyping in hematopoietic cell transplantation. Sequencing was performed with immunoSEQ multiplex PCR; in TCRdb, only in-frame clones are kept and a portion is missing. The sample lists some 18,000 clones; 86% were seen once. Material: peripheral blood mononuclear cells, obtained before stem cell transplant. The receptors here all came from a man between 45 and 60 years old with acute myeloid leukemia. Some clones in this sample may be carry-over from other donors' samples. Each CDR3 is given with its conserved first and last residue. D genes are given only for firm matches. Clone size is shown for a subset of rows, as once, few, many or a class of expanded clone.

abundance: .
d_gene: TRBD2
j_gene: TRBJ2-3
v_gene: TRBV5-4
CDR3aa: CASRLGGTNTDTQYF
CDR3nt: TGTGCCAGCCGGTTGGGGGGGACCAACACAGATACGCAGTATTTT

abundance: .
d_gene: .
j_gene: TRBJ2-5
v_gene: TRBV7-8
CDR3aa: CASSGGFETQYF
CDR3nt: TGTGCCAGCAGCGGGGGCTTTGAGACCCAGTACTTC

abundance: .
d_gene: TRBD1
j_gene: TRBJ1-4
v_gene: TRBV5-4
CDR3aa: CASSRSSDRALGKLFF
CDR3nt: TGTGCCAGCAGCCGATCGAGTGACAGGGCGCTGGGAAAACTGTTTTTT

abundance: .
d_gene: .
j_gene: TRBJ2-7
v_gene: TRBV7-8
CDR3aa: CASRGQGYEQYF
CDR3nt: TGTGCCAGCAGGGGCCAGGGCTACGAGCAGTACTTC

abundance: .
d_gene: .
j_gene: TRBJ1-1
v_gene: TRBV27
CDR3aa: CASSLSAQGRMNTEAFF
CDR3nt: TGTGCCAGCAGTTTATCGGCACAGGGTAGAATGAACACTGAAGCTTTCTTT

abundance: medium-sized
d_gene: TRBD2
j_gene: TRBJ2-2
v_gene: TRBV5-4
CDR3aa: CASSTSGGQPGTGELFF
CDR3nt: TGTGCCAGCAGCACTAGCGGGGGCCAACCGGGTACCGGGGAGCTGTTTTTT

abundance: .
d_gene: TRBD1
j_gene: TRBJ1-1
v_gene: TRBV5-8
CDR3aa: CASSGGTEQNTEAFF
CDR3nt: TGTGCCAGCAGCGGGGGGACAGAGCAAAACACTGAAGCTTTCTTT

abundance: .
d_gene: .
j_gene: TRBJ2-6
v_gene: TRBV6-5
CDR3aa: CASKSTSSGANVLTF
CDR3nt: TGTGCCAGCAAGTCGACGAGCTCTGGGGCCAACGTCCTGACTTTC

abundance: .
d_gene: .
j_gene: TRBJ1-5
v_gene: TRBV27
CDR3aa: CASSLEVWQPQHF
CDR3nt: TGTGCCAGCAGTTTGGAGGTTTGGCAGCCCCAGCATTTT

abundance: .
d_gene: .
j_gene: TRBJ1-5
v_gene: TRBV7-6
CDR3aa: CASSLEEGWNQPQHF
CDR3nt: TGTGCCAGCAGCTTAGAAGAGGGCTGGAATCAGCCCCAGCATTTT

abundance: .
d_gene: TRBD1
j_gene: TRBJ1-3
v_gene: TRBV2
CDR3aa: CASRMTGAGNTIYF
CDR3nt: TGTGCCAGCAGGATGACAGGGGCTGGAAACACCATATATTTT

abundance: .
d_gene: TRBD1
j_gene: TRBJ1-2
v_gene: TRBV27
CDR3aa: CASSRSDRVAGYTF
CDR3nt: TGTGCCAGCAGCCGGTCGGACAGGGTCGCTGGCTACACCTTC

abundance: .
d_gene: .
j_gene: TRBJ2-1
v_gene: TRBV19
CDR3aa: CASSIRDNSYNEQFF
CDR3nt: TGTGCCAGTAGTATCAGGGACAACTCCTACAATGAGCAGTTCTTC

abundance: .
d_gene: TRBD1
j_gene: TRBJ1-1
v_gene: TRBV5-1
CDR3aa: CASSTLDRVTEAFF
CDR3nt: TGCGCCAGCAGCACCCTGGACAGGGTCACTGAAGCTTTCTTT

abundance: .
d_gene: TRBD1
j_gene: TRBJ1-2
v_gene: TRBV4-2
CDR3aa: CASSEKGQNYGYTF
CDR3nt: TGTGCCAGCAGCGAGAAGGGACAGAACTATGGCTACACCTTC

abundance: .
d_gene: TRBD1
j_gene: TRBJ1-6
v_gene: TRBV15
CDR3aa: CATSKGQGYNSPLHF
CDR3nt: TGTGCCACCAGCAAGGGACAGGGTTATAATTCACCCCTCCACTTT

abundance: once
d_gene: .
j_gene: TRBJ2-1
v_gene: TRBV18
CDR3aa: CASSPDGSFYNEQFF
CDR3nt: TGTGCCAGCTCACCCGACGGGAGTTTCTACAATGAGCAGTTCTTC

abundance: few
d_gene: .
j_gene: TRBJ1-4
v_gene: TRBV5-1
CDR3aa: CASSLNGGRDEKLFF
CDR3nt: TGCGCCAGCAGCTTGAACGGGGGGCGGGATGAAAAACTGTTTTTT

abundance: .
d_gene: .
j_gene: TRBJ2-1
v_gene: TRBV7-2
CDR3aa: CASSLAGGGQGPYNEQFF
CDR3nt: TGTGCCAGCAGCTTAGCTGGGGGGGGGCAGGGTCCCTACAATGAGCAGTTCTTC

abundance: .
d_gene: .
j_gene: TRBJ1-5
v_gene: TRBV4-2
CDR3aa: CASSQEGRGNQPQHF
CDR3nt: TGTGCCAGCAGCCAAGAAGGGCGGGGAAATCAGCCCCAGCATTTT

abundance: .
d_gene: .
j_gene: TRBJ2-1
v_gene: TRBV28
CDR3aa: CASGSGEQFF
CDR3nt: TGTGCCAGCGGGTCTGGTGAGCAGTTCTTC

abundance: .
d_gene: .
j_gene: TRBJ2-7
v_gene: TRBV6-5
CDR3aa: CASRTPGVPYEQYF
CDR3nt: TGTGCCAGCAGGACACCAGGGGTCCCCTACGAGCAGTACTTC

abundance: .
d_gene: .
j_gene: TRBJ1-4
v_gene: TRBV2
CDR3aa: CASSEGVGTNEKLFF
CDR3nt: TGTGCCAGCAGCGAAGGTGTTGGGACTAATGAAAAACTGTTTTTT

abundance: .
d_gene: TRBD1
j_gene: TRBJ1-2
v_gene: TRBV9
CDR3aa: CASSVGQDYGYTF
CDR3nt: TGTGCCAGCAGCGTCGGACAGGACTATGGCTACACCTTC

abundance: .
d_gene: .
j_gene: TRBJ1-1
v_gene: TRBV4-1
CDR3aa: CASSHLTTEAFF
CDR3nt: TGCGCCAGCAGCCACCTGACAACTGAAGCTTTCTTT

abundance: .
d_gene: .
j_gene: TRBJ2-6
v_gene: TRBV11-2
CDR3aa: CASRRTGANVLTF
CDR3nt: TGTGCCAGCAGGAGGACTGGGGCCAACGTCCTGACTTTC

abundance: .
d_gene: TRBD1
j_gene: TRBJ1-1
v_gene: TRBV7-9
CDR3aa: CASSPGPLQGRVTEAFF
CDR3nt: TGTGCCAGCAGCCCAGGCCCCCTACAGGGGAGAGTCACTGAAGCTTTCTTT

abundance: .
d_gene: .
j_gene: TRBJ2-7
v_gene: TRBV4-2
CDR3aa: CASSRDLVGYEQYF
CDR3nt: TGTGCCAGCAGCCGCGACTTAGTCGGCTACGAGCAGTACTTC

abundance: .
d_gene: .
j_gene: TRBJ1-2
v_gene: TRBV28
CDR3aa: CASTPGGLGYTF
CDR3nt: TGTGCCAGCACCCCCGGCGGTTTGGGCTACACCTTC

abundance: .
d_gene: TRBD1
j_gene: TRBJ2-3
v_gene: TRBV5-1
CDR3aa: CASSSGQNTDTQYF
CDR3nt: TGCGCCAGCAGCTCGGGACAGAACACAGATACGCAGTATTTT

abundance: few
d_gene: TRBD1
j_gene: TRBJ1-2
v_gene: TRBV6-6
CDR3aa: CASSLQGRSGYTF
CDR3nt: TGTGCCAGCAGTTTACAGGGGAGGTCCGGCTACACCTTC

abundance: .
d_gene: .
j_gene: TRBJ2-7
v_gene: TRBV6-5
CDR3aa: CASSVQGSYEQYF
CDR3nt: TGTGCCAGCAGTGTCCAGGGGAGCTACGAGCAGTACTTC

abundance: once
d_gene: .
j_gene: TRBJ1-3
v_gene: TRBV18
CDR3aa: CASSLRDLKSFSGNTIYF
CDR3nt: TGTGCCAGCTCGCTCCGGGACCTTAAATCTTTCTCTGGAAACACCATATATTTT

abundance: .
d_gene: TRBD2
j_gene: TRBJ2-1
v_gene: TRBV29-1
CDR3aa: CSVDGGGGDEQFF
CDR3nt: TGCAGCGTCGATGGAGGCGGGGGGGACGAGCAGTTCTTC

abundance: .
d_gene: .
j_gene: TRBJ2-2
v_gene: TRBV19
CDR3aa: CASSKGGRNTGELFF
CDR3nt: TGTGCCAGTTCCAAGGGGGGCAGGAACACCGGGGAGCTGTTTTTT

abundance: .
d_gene: .
j_gene: TRBJ2-7
v_gene: TRBV4-3
CDR3aa: CASSQAGDYEQYF
CDR3nt: TGCGCCAGCAGCCAAGCAGGGGACTACGAGCAGTACTTC

abundance: .
d_gene: .
j_gene: TRBJ2-7
v_gene: TRBV7-3
CDR3aa: CASRKGHGRDLGEQYF
CDR3nt: TGTGCCAGCAGGAAGGGACACGGACGGGACCTGGGGGAGCAGTACTTC

abundance: .
d_gene: .
j_gene: TRBJ1-2
v_gene: TRBV7-9
CDR3aa: CASSLVEGSNYGYTF
CDR3nt: TGTGCCAGCAGCTTAGTGGAAGGATCTAACTATGGCTACACCTTC

abundance: .
d_gene: .
j_gene: TRBJ2-2
v_gene: TRBV4-3
CDR3aa: CASSQDPAGANTGELFF
CDR3nt: TGCGCCAGCAGCCAAGATCCCGCAGGGGCCAACACCGGGGAGCTGTTTTTT

abundance: .
d_gene: TRBD2
j_gene: TRBJ2-3
v_gene: TRBV19
CDR3aa: CASTSSGGAPSTDTQYF
CDR3nt: TGTGCCAGTACCTCTAGCGGGGGGGCCCCAAGCACAGATACGCAGTATTTT

abundance: .
d_gene: TRBD1
j_gene: TRBJ1-2
v_gene: TRBV6-5
CDR3aa: CASSLRGDSPFGYTF
CDR3nt: TGTGCCAGCAGTCTCAGGGGGGACAGCCCGTTTGGCTACACCTTC

abundance: .
d_gene: TRBD2
j_gene: TRBJ2-2
v_gene: TRBV7-8
CDR3aa: CASSLSVGLAGGANTGELFF
CDR3nt: TGTGCCAGCAGCTTATCCGTGGGACTAGCGGGGGGCGCGAACACCGGGGAGCTGTTTTTT